This T cell receptor (beta chain) was captured by sequencing in a study of blood T cell repertoires in COVID-19. Study-wide context: The analysed material was cDNA or gDNA that came from T cells, B-cell-depleted T cells, or PBMCs.

After removal of 5 bases from V and 3 bases from J, the junction contained 8 bases not matched to a gene. This CDR3 comprises 15 residues. CDR1 and CDR2 (germline): LGHDT, YNNKEL (reference sequence). The protocol was immunoSEQ multiplex PCR, while the TCRdb copy is restricted to in-frame clones and leaves out a portion. Counted here are about 140,000 clones, around 90% occurring once; the ten biggest clones make up around 5.4%. Sequencing was done on a sample of peripheral blood. This chain uses TRBV3-1 (or the pseudogene TRBV3-2) with TRBJ2-3, with 7 bases lining up with TRBD2. This clonotype originated in a human donor in a cohort sampled during active COVID-19. Written as DNA, the CDR3 is TGTGCCAGCAGCATTGGCGGGAGTAGAACAGATACGCAGTATTTT. Its protein product is CASSIGGSRTDTQYF.